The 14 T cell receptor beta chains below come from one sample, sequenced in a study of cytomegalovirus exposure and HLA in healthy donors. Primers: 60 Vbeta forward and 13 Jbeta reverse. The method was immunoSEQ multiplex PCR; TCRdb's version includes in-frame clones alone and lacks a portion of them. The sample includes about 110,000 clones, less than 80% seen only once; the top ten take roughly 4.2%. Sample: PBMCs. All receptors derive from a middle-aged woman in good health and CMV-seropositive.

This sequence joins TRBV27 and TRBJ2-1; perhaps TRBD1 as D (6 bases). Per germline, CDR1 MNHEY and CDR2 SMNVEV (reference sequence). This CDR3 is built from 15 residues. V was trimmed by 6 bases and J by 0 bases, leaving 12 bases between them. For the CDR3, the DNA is TGTGCCAGCAGCCCCAGGGGAAGCTCCTACAATGAGCAGTTCTTC. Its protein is CASSPRGSSYNEQFF.

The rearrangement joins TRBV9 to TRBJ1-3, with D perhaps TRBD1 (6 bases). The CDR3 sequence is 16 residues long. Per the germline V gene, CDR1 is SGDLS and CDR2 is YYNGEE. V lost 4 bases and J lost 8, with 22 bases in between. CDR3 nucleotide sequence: TGTGCCAGCAGCACTATTCCGGGACACGGGCGAGACACCATATATTTT. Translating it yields CASSTIPGHGRDTIYF.

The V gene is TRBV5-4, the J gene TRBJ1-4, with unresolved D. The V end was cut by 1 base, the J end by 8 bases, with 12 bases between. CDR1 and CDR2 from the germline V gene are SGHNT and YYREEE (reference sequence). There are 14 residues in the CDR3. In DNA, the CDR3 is TGTGCCAGCAGCTTGTCGGCGACGGAGGAAAAACTGTTTTTT. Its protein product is CASSLSATEEKLFF.

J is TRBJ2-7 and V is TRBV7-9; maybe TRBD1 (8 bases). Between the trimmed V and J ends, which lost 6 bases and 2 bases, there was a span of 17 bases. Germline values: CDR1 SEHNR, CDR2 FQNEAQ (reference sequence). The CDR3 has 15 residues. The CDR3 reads CASRHTGGDPYEQYF. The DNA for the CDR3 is TGTGCCAGCAGACATACAGGGGGGGACCCCTACGAGCAGTACTTC.

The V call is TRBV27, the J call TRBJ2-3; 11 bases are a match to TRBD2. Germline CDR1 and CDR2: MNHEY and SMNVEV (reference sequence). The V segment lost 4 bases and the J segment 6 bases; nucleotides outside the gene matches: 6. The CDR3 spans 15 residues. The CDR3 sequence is CASSYLAGGPDTQYF. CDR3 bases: TGTGCCAGCAGTTACTTAGCGGGGGGGCCTGATACGCAGTATTTT.

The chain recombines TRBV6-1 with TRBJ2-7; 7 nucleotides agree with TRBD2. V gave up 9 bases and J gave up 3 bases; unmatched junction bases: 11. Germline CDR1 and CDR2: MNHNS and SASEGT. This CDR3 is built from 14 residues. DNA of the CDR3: TGTGCCAGAACGGGGGGACCTGACTACTACGAGCAGTACTTC. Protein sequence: CARTGGPDYYEQYF.

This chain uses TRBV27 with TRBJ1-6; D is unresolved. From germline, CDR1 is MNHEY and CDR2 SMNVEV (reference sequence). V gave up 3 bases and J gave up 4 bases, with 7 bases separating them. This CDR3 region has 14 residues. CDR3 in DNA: TGTGCCAGCAGTTTTCTACAGTATAATTCACCCCTCCACTTT. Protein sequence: CASSFLQYNSPLHF.

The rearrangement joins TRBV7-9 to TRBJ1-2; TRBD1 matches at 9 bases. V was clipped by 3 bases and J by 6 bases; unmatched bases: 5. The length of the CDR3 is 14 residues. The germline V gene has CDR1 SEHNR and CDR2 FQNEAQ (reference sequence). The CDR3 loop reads CASSFPDRGDGYTF. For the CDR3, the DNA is TGTGCCAGCAGCTTTCCAGACAGGGGGGATGGCTACACCTTC.

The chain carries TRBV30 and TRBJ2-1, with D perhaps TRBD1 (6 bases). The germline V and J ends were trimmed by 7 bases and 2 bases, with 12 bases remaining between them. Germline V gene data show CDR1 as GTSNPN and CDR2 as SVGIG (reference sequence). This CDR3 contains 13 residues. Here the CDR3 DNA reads TGTGCCTACGGGACACTCACCTACAATGAGCAGTTCTTC. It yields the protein CAYGTLTYNEQFF.

CDR3 amino acids: CAWSRDSATNEKLFF. The CDR3 DNA follows: TGTGCCTGGAGCCGGGACTCCGCAACTAATGAAAAACTGTTTTTT. V gene TRBV30 combines with J gene TRBJ1-4; TRBD1 might be the D (5 bases). Deletions cut 3 bases from V and 0 bases from J, with 11 bases between. This CDR3 region has 15 residues. Germline CDR1 is GTSNPN and CDR2 is SVGIG (reference sequence).

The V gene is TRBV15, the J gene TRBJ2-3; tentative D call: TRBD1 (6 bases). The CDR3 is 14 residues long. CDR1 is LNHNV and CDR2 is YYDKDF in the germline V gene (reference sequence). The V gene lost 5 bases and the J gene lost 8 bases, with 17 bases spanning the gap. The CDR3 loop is CATSGQTAKSTQYF. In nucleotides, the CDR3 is TGTGCCACCAGCGGACAGACAGCCAAGAGTACGCAGTATTTT.

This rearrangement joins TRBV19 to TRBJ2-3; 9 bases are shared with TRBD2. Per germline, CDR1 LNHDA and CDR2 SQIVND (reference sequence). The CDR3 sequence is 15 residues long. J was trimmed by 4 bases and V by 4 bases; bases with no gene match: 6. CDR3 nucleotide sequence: TGTGCCAGTAGTAAGGCTAGCGGGGCGGCAGATACGCAGTATTTT. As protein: CASSKASGAADTQYF.

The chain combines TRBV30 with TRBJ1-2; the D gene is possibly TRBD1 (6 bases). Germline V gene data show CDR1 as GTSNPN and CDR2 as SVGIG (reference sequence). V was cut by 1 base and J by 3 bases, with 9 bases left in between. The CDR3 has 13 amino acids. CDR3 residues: CAWSDAGDYGYTF. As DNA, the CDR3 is TGTGCCTGGAGTGACGCAGGGGACTATGGCTACACCTTC.

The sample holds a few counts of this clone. The CDR3 sequence is CASSLSLRTAAFF. In DNA, the CDR3 is TGCGCCAGCAGCTTAAGTCTAAGGACAGCGGCTTTCTTT. The V call is TRBV5-1, the J call TRBJ1-1, with a tentative D call TRBD1 (6 bases). The CDR3 contains 13 residues. The germline V gene encodes CDR1 SGHRS and CDR2 YFSETQ. Trimming shortened V by 2 bases and J by 11 bases, and 16 bases separated the two germline ends.